A selection of T cell receptor beta chains follows, all from one sample in a study of blood T cells in healthy people across ages. TCRdb called the 5' RACE reads again in MiXCR, with one record for every CDR3 protein. The sample contains around 820,000 distinct CDR3 sequences, roughly 25% of which appear only once. This sample also belongs to another study, concerning T cells of mothers and their children.

The specimen was blood. The receptors derive from a boy under 18 in good health. Both conserved end residues are part of each CDR3. Fields, in order: V gene, J gene, D gene, clone size, CDR3 DNA, CDR3 protein. D genes are given only for firm matches. Clone sizes are given selectively: once, few, many, or a class where the clone is expanded.

>TRBV7-9|TRBJ1-2|NA|NA
TGTGCCAGCAGCATTAGTAGGGGGGCCTATGGCTACACCTTC
CASSISRGAYGYTF
>TRBV7-6|TRBJ1-4|TRBD1|NA
TGTGCCAGCAGCTTATATGGGGACAGGGGGACTGAAAAACTGTTTTTT
CASSLYGDRGTEKLFF
>TRBV7-9|TRBJ1-1|NA|few
TGTGCCAGCAGCTTAGTGCACAGCTTTGAAGCTTTCTTT
CASSLVHSFEAFF
>TRBV7-3|TRBJ2-2|TRBD2|few
TGTGCCAGCAGCGTAGGACTACTAGCGACGGGCGGGGAGCTGTTTTTT
CASSVGLLATGGELFF
>TRBV5-1|TRBJ2-3|NA|few
TGCGCCAGCAGCTTGGCCTTCAGCGGGTTGATAGATACGCAGTATTTT
CASSLAFSGLIDTQYF
>TRBV7-8|TRBJ2-1|NA|NA
TGTGCCAGCAGTATTGACGTACAGTCCTACAATGAGCAGTTCTTC
CASSIDVQSYNEQFF
>TRBV28|TRBJ1-4|TRBD1|NA
TGTGCCAGCAGGCCTCCCACAGGGAACAGGGGTATCCAGGAAAAACTGTTTTTT
CASRPPTGNRGIQEKLFF
>TRBV18|TRBJ2-7|NA|NA
TGTGCCTGCCGAAAGGTCCACACGAACTACGAGCAGTACTTC
CACRKVHTNYEQYF
>TRBV28|TRBJ2-5|TRBD1|few
TGTGCCAGCAGTCCTTCGGACAGGGGACAAGAGACCCAGTACTTC
CASSPSDRGQETQYF
>TRBV7-7|TRBJ2-1|TRBD1|NA
TGTGCTAGCAGCCCGGGGGACAGGGTCTACAATGAGCAGTTCTTC
CASSPGDRVYNEQFF
>TRBV7-3|TRBJ1-1|NA|NA
TGTGCCAGCAGCTTATTGGTAGGGGCTGGTACTGAAGCTTTCTTT
CASSLLVGAGTEAFF
>TRBV19|TRBJ2-5|TRBD2|few
TGTGCCAGTAGTATAAGGGGACTAGCGGGAGCCCAGGAGACCCAGTACTTC
CASSIRGLAGAQETQYF
>TRBV20-1|TRBJ2-7|NA|NA
TGCAGTGCCCAGGCGGCAGGATCTCGCTCCTACGAGCAGTACTTC
CSAQAAGSRSYEQYF
>TRBV30|TRBJ2-5|TRBD1|NA
TGTGCCTGGACTCCGGGACAGCCTCAAGAGACCCAGTACTTC
CAWTPGQPQETQYF
>TRBV29-1|TRBJ2-1|NA|NA
TGCAGCGTTGAAGACTTGCTCGACAGATACAATGAGCAGTTCTTC
CSVEDLLDRYNEQFF
>TRBV6-5|TRBJ2-7|NA|few
TGTGCCAGCATAAGGGGTAACGAGCAGTACTTC
CASIRGNEQYF
>TRBV29-1|TRBJ1-4|NA|few
TGCAACGTCCGAGCGGTTGGGGGGGAAAAACTGTTTTTT
CNVRAVGGEKLFF
>TRBV20-1|TRBJ2-1|TRBD2|few
TGCAGTGCTAGTGGGGGGACTAGACTGTCCAATGAGCAGTTCTTC
CSASGGTRLSNEQFF
>TRBV7-2|TRBJ2-3|TRBD2|NA
TGTGCCAGCAGCTTAGGGCTAGCGGGGAGGGGAGATACGCAGTATTTT
CASSLGLAGRGDTQYF
>TRBV20-1|TRBJ2-1|NA|NA
TGCAGTGCTATAAAGTCCGGGACCTCCCCGTACAATGAGCAGTTCTTC
CSAIKSGTSPYNEQFF
>TRBV12-3/TRBV12-4|TRBJ2-5|NA|NA
TGTGCCAGCAGTCACCGAGGGGTGGGGCCCCAAGAGACCCAGTACTTC
CASSHRGVGPQETQYF
>TRBV29-1|TRBJ2-7|TRBD2|NA
TGCAGCGTTGATCTAGCGGGTGACTACGAGCAGTACTTC
CSVDLAGDYEQYF
>TRBV4-1|TRBJ2-1|TRBD2|NA
TGCGCCAGCAGCCAAGGCGGGAGTAGCTCCTACAATGAGCAGTTCTTC
CASSQGGSSSYNEQFF
>TRBV29-1|TRBJ2-5|NA|many
TGCAGCGTTGAATATACTTCAGAGACCCAGTACTTC
CSVEYTSETQYF
>TRBV27|TRBJ1-6|NA|NA
TGTGCCAGCAATTTCCGGGCTGGGGGTTCACCCCTCCACTTT
CASNFRAGGSPLHF
>TRBV6-2/TRBV6-3|TRBJ2-1|TRBD1|few
TGTGCCAGCAGTTCGTACGACAGGGGGCTCGGTAACAATGAGCAGTTCTTC
CASSSYDRGLGNNEQFF
>TRBV12-3/TRBV12-4|TRBJ1-1|NA|NA
TGTGCCAGCAGAATGGACGGCACTGAAGCTTTCTTT
CASRMDGTEAFF
>TRBV7-9|TRBJ2-6|NA|NA
TGTGCCAGCAACGAACTCCGCTCTGGGGCCAACGTCCTGACTTTC
CASNELRSGANVLTF
>TRBV24-1|TRBJ2-5|TRBD1|few
TGTGCCACCAGTGCCAGGGGGCGGGAGACCCAGTACTTC
CATSARGRETQYF
>TRBV29-1|TRBJ1-2|NA|NA
TGCAGCGTTGAAACCACGTATGGCTACACCTTC
CSVETTYGYTF